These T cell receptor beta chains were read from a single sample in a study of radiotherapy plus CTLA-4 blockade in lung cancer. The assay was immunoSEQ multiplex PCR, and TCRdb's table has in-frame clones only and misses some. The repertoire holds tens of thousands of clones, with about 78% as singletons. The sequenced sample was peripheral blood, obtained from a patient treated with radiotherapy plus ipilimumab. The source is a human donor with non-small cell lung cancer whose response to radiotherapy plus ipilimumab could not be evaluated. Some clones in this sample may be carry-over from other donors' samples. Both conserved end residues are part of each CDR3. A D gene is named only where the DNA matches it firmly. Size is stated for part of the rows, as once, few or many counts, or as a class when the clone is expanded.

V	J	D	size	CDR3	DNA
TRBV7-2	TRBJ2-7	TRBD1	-	CASSLVGTGGDEQYF	TGTGCCAGCAGCTTAGTTGGGACAGGGGGCGACGAGCAGTACTTC
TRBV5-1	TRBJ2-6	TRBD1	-	CASSPRPGTDGLTF	TGCGCCAGCAGCCCGCGCCCTGGGACAGACGGCCTGACTTTC
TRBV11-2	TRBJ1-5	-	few	CASSLEAAQPQHF	TGTGCCAGCAGCTTGGAGGCTGCTCAGCCCCAGCATTTT
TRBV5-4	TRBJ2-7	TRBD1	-	CASSFPGTGIYEQYF	TGTGCCAGCAGCTTTCCCGGGACAGGGATCTACGAGCAGTACTTC
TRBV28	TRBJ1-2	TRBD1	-	CASSLTGLYGYTF	TGTGCCAGCAGTTTGACAGGGCTCTATGGCTACACCTTC
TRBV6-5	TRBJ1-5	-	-	CASSYAGYSNQPQHF	TGTGCCAGCAGTTACGCGGGGTATAGCAATCAGCCCCAGCATTTT
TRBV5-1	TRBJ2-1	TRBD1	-	CASSLGIGTGTYNEQFF	TGCGCCAGCAGCTTGGGGATAGGGACAGGTACCTACAATGAGCAGTTCTTC
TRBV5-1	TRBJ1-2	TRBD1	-	CASSFGDSSSLGYTF	TGCGCCAGCAGCTTTGGGGACAGTTCATCCCTAGGCTACACCTTC
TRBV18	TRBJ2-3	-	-	CASSREQGATDTQYF	TGTGCCAGCTCACGGGAACAGGGTGCAACAGATACGCAGTATTTT
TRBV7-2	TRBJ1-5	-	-	CASSIAVNQPQHF	TGTGCCAGCAGCATAGCCGTTAATCAGCCCCAGCATTTT
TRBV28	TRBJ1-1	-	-	CASSLPSGISDTEAFF	TGTGCCAGCAGTTTACCCTCAGGAATCTCGGACACTGAAGCTTTCTTT
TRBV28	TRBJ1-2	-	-	CASSKPGYGGYTF	TGCGCCAGCAGTAAGCCAGGGTACGGAGGCTACACCTTC
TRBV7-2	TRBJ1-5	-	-	CASSLDGTANQPQHF	TGTGCCAGCAGCTTAGATGGGACTGCAAATCAGCCCCAGCATTTT
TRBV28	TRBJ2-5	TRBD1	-	CASSLWGQVQETQYF	TGTGCCAGCAGTTTATGGGGACAGGTCCAAGAGACCCAGTACTTC
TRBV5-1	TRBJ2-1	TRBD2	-	CASSLGLAGGLDEQFF	TGCGCCAGCAGCTTGGGCCTAGCGGGGGGGCTGGATGAGCAGTTCTTC
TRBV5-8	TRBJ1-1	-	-	CAAGGAVFPEAFF	TGTGCCGCCGGGGGGGCGGTTTTCCCTGAAGCTTTCTTT
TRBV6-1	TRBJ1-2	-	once	CASTQGHYGYTF	TGTGCCAGCACCCAGGGGCACTATGGCTACACCTTC
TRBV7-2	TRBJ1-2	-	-	CASSLEGHRGYTF	TGTGCCAGCAGCTTAGAGGGACATCGAGGCTACACCTTC
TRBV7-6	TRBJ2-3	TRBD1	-	CASSTQGVGTDTQYF	TGTGCCAGCAGCACCCAGGGGGTCGGGACAGATACGCAGTATTTT
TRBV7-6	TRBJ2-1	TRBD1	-	CASSHDRGRPLSSYNEQFF	TGTGCCAGCAGCCACGACAGGGGGCGCCCCCTTAGCTCCTACAATGAGCAGTTCTTC
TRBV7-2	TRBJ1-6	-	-	CASTLNSSPLHF	TGTGCCAGCACCCTGAATAGTTCACCCCTCCACTTT
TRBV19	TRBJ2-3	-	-	CASSPTPGGDTQYF	TGTGCCAGTAGTCCGACTCCTGGGGGGGATACGCAGTATTTT
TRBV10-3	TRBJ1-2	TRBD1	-	CAISDGTAVRSYTF	TGTGCCATCAGCGATGGGACAGCCGTTCGGAGCTACACCTTC